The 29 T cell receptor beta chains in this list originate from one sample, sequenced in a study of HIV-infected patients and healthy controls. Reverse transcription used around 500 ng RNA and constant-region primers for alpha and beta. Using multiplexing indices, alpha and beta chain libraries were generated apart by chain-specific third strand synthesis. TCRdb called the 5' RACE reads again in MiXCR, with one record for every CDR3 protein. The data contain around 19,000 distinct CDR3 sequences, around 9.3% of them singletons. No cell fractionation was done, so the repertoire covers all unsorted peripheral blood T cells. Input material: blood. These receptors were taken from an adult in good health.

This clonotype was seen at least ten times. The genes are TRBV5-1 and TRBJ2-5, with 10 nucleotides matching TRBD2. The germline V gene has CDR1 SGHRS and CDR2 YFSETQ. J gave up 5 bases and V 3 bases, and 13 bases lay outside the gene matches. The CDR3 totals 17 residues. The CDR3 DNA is TGCGCCAGCAGCTCCCAAGTCCCAGCGGGGGGGAAGGAGACCCAGTACTTC. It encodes CASSSQVPAGGKETQYF.

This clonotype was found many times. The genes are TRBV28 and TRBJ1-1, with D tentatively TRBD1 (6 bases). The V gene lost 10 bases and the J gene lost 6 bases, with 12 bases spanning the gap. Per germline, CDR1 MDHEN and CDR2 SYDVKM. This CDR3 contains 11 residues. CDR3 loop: CATYRVPEAFF. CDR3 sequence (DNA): TGTGCCACCTACAGGGTCCCTGAAGCTTTCTTT.

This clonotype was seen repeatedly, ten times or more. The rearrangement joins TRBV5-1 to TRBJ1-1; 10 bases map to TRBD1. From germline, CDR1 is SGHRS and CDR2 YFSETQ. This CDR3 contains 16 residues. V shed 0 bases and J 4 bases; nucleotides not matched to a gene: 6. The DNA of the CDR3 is TGCGCCAGCAGCTTGGTACCTAGGACAGGGGGCACTGAAGCTTTCTTT. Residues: CASSLVPRTGGTEAFF.

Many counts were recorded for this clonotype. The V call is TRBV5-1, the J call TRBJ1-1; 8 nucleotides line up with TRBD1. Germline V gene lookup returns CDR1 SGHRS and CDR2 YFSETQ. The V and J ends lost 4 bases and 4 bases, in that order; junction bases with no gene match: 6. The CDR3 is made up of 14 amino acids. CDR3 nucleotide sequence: TGCGCCAGCAGCATAGGACAGGGCCTCACTGAAGCTTTCTTT. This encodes CASSIGQGLTEAFF.

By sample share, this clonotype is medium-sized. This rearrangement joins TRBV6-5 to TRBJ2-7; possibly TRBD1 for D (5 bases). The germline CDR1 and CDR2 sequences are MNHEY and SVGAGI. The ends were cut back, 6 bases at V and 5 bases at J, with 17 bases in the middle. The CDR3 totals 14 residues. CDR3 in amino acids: CASSGHLSMNEQYF. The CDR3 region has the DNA TGTGCCAGCAGCGGACACCTCAGTATGAACGAGCAGTACTTC.

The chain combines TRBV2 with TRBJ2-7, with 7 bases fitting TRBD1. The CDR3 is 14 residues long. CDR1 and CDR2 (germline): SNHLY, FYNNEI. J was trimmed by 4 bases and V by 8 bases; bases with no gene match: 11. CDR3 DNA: TGTGCCAGCGAGGGGGCGCGAGACAAGTACGAGCAGTACTTC. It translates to CASEGARDKYEQYF.

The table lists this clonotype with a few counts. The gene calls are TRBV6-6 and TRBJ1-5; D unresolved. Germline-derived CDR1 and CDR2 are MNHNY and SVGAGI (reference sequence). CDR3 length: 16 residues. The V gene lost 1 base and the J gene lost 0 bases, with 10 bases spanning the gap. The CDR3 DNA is TGTGCCAGCAGTTACTTTGCGAGGGCTAGCAATCAGCCCCAGCATTTT. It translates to CASSYFARASNQPQHF.

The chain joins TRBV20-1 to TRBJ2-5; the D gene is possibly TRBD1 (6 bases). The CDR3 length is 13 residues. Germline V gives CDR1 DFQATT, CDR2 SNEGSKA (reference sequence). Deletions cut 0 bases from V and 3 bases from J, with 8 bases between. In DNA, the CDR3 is TGCAGTGCTAGAGATGCAGGGGAAGAGACCCAGTACTTC. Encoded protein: CSARDAGEETQYF.

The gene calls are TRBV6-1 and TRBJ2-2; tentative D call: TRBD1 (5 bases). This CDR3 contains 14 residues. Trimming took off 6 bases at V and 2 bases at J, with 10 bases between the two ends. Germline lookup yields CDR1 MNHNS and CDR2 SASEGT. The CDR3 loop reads CASRGLQNTGELFF. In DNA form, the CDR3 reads TGTGCCAGCAGGGGGCTCCAAAACACCGGGGAGCTGTTTTTT.

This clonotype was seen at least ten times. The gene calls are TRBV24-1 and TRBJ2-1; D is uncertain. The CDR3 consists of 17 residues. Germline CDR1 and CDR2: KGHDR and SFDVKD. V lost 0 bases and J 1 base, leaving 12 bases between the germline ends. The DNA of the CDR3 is TGTGCCACCAGTGATTTGCGTACACCAGTTTCCTACAATGAGCAGTTCTTC. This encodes CATSDLRTPVSYNEQFF.

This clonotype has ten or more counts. CDR3 protein: CSVADPYEQYF. The DNA of the CDR3 is TGCAGCGTTGCCGATCCGTACGAGCAGTACTTC. The J gene is TRBJ2-7, the V gene TRBV29-1; D remains unclear. The CDR3 length is 11 residues. Germline lookup yields CDR1 SQVTM and CDR2 ANQGSEA. The germline V and J ends were trimmed by 4 bases and 4 bases, with 8 bases remaining between them.

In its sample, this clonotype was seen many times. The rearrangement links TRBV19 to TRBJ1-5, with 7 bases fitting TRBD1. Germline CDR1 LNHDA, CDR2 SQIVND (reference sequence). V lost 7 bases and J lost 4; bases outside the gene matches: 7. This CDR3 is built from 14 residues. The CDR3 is CASKPGQQNQPQHF. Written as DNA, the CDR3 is TGTGCCAGTAAGCCGGGACAGCAAAATCAGCCCCAGCATTTT.

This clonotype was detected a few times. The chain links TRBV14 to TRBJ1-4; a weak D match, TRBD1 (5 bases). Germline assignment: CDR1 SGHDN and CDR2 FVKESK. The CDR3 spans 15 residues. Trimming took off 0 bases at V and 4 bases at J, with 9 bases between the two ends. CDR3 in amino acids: CASSQDQGRNEKLFF. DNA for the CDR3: TGTGCCAGCAGCCAAGATCAGGGACGTAATGAAAAACTGTTTTTT. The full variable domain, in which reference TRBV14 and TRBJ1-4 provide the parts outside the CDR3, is EAGVTQFPSHSVIEKGQTVTLRCDPISGHDNLYWYRRVMGKEIKFLLHFVKESKQDESGMPNNRFLAERTGGTYSTLKVQPAELEDSGVYFCASSQDQGRNEKLFFGSGTQLSVL.

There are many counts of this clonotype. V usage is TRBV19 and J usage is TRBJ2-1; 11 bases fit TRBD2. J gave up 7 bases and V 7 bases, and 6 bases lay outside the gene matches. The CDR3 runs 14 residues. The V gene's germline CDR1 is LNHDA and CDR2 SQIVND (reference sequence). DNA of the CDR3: TGTGCCAGTAAACTAGCGGGGGTGGCTAATGAGCAGTTCTTC. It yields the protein CASKLAGVANEQFF.

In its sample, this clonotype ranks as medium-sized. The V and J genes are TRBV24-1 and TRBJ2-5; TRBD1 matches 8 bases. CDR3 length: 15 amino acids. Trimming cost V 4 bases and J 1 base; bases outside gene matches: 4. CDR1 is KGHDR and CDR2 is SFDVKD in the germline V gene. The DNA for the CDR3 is TGTGCCACCAGTGAGCAGGGACAGGCCCAAGAGACCCAGTACTTC. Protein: CATSEQGQAQETQYF.

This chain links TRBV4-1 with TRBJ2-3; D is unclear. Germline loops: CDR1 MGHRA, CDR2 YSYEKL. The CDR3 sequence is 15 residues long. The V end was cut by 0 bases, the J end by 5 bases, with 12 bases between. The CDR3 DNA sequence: TGCGCCAGCAGCCAAGATCGGCAGCTGAAAGATACGCAGTATTTT. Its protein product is CASSQDRQLKDTQYF.

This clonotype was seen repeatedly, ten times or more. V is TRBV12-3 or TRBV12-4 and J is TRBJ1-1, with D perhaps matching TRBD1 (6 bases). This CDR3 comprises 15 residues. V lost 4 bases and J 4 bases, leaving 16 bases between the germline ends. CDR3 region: CASSSPYRVGTEAFF. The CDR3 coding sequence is TGTGCCAGCAGTTCCCCCTACAGGGTGGGCACTGAAGCTTTCTTT.

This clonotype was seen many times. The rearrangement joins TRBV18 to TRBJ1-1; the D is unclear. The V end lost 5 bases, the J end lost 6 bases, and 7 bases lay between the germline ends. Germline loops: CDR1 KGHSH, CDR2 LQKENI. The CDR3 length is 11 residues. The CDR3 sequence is CASSSRSEAFF. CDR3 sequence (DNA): TGTGCCAGCTCATCGCGGTCTGAAGCTTTCTTT.

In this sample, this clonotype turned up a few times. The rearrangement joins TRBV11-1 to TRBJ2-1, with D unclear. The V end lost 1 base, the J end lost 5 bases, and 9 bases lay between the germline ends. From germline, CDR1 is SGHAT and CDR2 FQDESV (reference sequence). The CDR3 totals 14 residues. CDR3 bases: TGTGCCAGCAGCTTAGAGGTCGTAAACAATGAGCAGTTCTTC. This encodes CASSLEVVNNEQFF.

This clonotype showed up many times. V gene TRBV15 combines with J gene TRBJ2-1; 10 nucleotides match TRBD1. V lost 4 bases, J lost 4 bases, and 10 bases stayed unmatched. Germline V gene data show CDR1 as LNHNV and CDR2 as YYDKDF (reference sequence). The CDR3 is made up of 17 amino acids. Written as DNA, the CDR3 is TGTGCCACCAGCACCCCTAGCCCGGGACAGGGGTACAATGAGCAGTTCTTC. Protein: CATSTPSPGQGYNEQFF.

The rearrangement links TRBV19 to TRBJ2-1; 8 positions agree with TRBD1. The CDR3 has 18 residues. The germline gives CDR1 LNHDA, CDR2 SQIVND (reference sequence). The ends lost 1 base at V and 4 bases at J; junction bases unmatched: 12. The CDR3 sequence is CASSIAPPTGVGYNEQFF. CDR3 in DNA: TGTGCCAGTAGTATAGCCCCCCCGACAGGGGTGGGTTACAATGAGCAGTTCTTC.

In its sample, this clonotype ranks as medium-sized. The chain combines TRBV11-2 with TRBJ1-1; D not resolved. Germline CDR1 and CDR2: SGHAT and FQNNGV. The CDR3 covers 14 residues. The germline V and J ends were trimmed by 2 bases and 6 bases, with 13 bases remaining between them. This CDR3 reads CASSLLPGKAEAFF. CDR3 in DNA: TGTGCCAGCAGCTTACTACCGGGGAAGGCTGAAGCTTTCTTT.

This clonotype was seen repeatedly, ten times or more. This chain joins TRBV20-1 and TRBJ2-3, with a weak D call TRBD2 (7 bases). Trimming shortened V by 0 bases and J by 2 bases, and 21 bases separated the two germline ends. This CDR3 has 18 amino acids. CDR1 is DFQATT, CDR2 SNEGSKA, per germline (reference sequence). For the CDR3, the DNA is TGCAGTGCTAGAGATGGGGGTCCAAGGGGGGGCTCCACAGATACGCAGTATTTT. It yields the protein CSARDGGPRGGSTDTQYF.

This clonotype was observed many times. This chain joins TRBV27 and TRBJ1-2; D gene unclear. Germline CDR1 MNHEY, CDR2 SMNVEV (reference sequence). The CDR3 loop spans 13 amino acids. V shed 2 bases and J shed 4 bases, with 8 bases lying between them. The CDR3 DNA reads TGTGCCAGCAGTTTAAAGGGAGTCTATGGCTACACCTTC. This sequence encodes CASSLKGVYGYTF.

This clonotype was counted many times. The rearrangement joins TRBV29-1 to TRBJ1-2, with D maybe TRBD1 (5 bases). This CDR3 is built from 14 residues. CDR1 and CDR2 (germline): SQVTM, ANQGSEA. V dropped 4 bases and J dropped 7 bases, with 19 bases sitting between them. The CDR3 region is CSVGGAQHPGGYTF. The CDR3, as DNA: TGCAGCGTTGGAGGGGCTCAACACCCGGGTGGCTACACCTTC.

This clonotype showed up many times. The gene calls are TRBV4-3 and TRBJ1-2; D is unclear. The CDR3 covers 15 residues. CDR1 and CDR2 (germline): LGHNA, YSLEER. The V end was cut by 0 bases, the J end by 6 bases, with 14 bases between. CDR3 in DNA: TGCGCCAGCAGCCAAGATACTTTTACCGGTGATGGCTACACCTTC. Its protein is CASSQDTFTGDGYTF.

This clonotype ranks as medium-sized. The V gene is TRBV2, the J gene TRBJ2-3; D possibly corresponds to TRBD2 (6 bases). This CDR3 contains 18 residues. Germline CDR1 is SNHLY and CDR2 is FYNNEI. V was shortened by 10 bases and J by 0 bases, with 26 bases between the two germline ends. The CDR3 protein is CATPLAPEAGISTDTQYF. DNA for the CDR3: TGTGCCACCCCACTGGCGCCGGAGGCGGGAATTAGCACAGATACGCAGTATTTT.

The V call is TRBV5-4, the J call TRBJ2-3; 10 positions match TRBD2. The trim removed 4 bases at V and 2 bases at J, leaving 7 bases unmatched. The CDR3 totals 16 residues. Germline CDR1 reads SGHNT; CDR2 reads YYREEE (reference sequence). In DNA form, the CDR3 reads TGTGCCAGCAGCCGCGGGACTAGCGTCTACACAGATACGCAGTATTTT. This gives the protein CASSRGTSVYTDTQYF.

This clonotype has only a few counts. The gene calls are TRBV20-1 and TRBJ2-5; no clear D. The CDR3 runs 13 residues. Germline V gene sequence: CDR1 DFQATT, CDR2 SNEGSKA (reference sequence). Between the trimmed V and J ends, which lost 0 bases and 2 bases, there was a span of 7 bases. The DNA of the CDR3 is TGCAGTGCTAGAGAGCCTACGCAAGAGACCCAGTACTTC. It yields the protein CSAREPTQETQYF.